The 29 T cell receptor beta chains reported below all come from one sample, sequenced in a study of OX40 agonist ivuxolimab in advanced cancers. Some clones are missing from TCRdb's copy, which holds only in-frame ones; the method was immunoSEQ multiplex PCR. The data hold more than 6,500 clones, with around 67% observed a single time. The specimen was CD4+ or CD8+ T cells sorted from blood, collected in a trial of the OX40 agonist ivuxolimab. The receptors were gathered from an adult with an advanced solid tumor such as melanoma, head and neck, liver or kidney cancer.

The CDR3 loop is CASSASRVGGHEAFF. The CDR3 DNA sequence: TGTGCCAGCAGCGCCTCTCGAGTGGGGGGGCATGAAGCTTTCTTT. The rearrangement uses TRBV9 and TRBJ1-1, with D possibly TRBD1 on 6 matching bases. Germline CDR1 reads SGDLS; CDR2 reads YYNGEE. Trimming pared 3 bases from V and 7 bases from J, leaving 19 bases between. This CDR3 spans 15 amino acids.

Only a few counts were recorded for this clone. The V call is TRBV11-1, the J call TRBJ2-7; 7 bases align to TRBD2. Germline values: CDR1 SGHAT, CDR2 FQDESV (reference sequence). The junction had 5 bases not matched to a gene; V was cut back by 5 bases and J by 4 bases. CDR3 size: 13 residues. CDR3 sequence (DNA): TGTGCCAGCAGCCCTGGGAGGGCTTACGAGCAGTACTTC. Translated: CASSPGRAYEQYF.

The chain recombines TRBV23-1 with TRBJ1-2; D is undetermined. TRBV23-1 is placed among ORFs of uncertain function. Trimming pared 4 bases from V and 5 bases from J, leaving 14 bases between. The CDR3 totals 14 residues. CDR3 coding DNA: TGCGCCAGCAGTCGACGGGGAATACCGTATGGCTACACCTTC. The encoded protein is CASSRRGIPYGYTF.

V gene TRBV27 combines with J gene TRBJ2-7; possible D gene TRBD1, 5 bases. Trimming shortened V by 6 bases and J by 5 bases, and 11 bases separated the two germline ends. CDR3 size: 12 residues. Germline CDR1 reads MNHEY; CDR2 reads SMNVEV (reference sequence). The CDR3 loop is CASSQGPHEQYF. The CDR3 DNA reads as TGTGCCAGCAGCCAGGGTCCTCACGAGCAGTACTTC.

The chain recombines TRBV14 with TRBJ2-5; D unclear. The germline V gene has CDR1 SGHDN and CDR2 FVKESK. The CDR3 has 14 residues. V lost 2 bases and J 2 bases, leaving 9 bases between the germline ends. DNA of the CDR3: TGTGCCAGCAGCCAATGGGGTAGACAAGAGACCCAGTACTTC. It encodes CASSQWGRQETQYF.

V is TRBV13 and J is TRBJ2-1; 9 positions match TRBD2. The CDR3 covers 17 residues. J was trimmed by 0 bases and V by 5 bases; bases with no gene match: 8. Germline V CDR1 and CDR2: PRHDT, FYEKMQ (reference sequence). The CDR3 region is CASSDLTSGPSYNEQFF. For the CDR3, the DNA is TGTGCCAGCAGCGACCTGACTAGCGGCCCCTCCTACAATGAGCAGTTCTTC.

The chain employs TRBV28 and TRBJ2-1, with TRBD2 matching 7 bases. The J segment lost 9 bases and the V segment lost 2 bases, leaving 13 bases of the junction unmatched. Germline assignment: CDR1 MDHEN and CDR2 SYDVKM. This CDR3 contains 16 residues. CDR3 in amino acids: CASSLGDSLWGGEQFF. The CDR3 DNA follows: TGTGCCAGCAGTTTAGGAGACTCGTTGTGGGGGGGTGAGCAGTTCTTC. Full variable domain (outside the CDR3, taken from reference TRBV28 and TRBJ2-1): DVKVTQSSRYLVKRTGEKVFLECVQDMDHENMFWYRQDPGLGLRLIYFSYDVKMKEKGDIPEGYSVSREKKERFSLILESASTNQTSMYLCASSLGDSLWGGEQFFGPGTRLTVL.

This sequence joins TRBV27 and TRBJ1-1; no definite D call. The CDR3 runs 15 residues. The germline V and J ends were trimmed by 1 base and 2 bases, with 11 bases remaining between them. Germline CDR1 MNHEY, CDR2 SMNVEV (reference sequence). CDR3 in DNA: TGTGCCAGCAGTTTATTTGTCGGAGGCAACACTGAAGCTTTCTTT. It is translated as CASSLFVGGNTEAFF.

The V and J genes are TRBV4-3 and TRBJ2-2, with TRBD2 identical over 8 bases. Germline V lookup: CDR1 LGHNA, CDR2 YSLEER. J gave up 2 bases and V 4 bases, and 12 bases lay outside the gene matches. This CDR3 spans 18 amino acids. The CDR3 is CASSPLLAAKTNTGELFF. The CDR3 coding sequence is TGCGCCAGCAGCCCGTTACTAGCGGCCAAGACCAACACCGGGGAGCTGTTTTTT.

The CDR3, as DNA: TGTGCCTGGACCAGACCCCCCCGGACAGGGGGTGTCGAGCAGTACTTC. Encoded protein: CAWTRPPRTGGVEQYF. V is TRBV30 and J is TRBJ2-7; 10 nucleotides align to TRBD1. The ends lost 4 bases at V and 6 bases at J; junction bases unmatched: 15. Germline-derived CDR1 and CDR2 are GTSNPN and SVGIG (reference sequence). The CDR3 has 16 amino acids.

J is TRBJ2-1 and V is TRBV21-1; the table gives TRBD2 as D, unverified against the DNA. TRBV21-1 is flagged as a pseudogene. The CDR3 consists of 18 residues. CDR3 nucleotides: TGTGCCAGCAGCAAAAAATTTTACGGAGCGGGGTACTACAATGAGCAGTTCTTC. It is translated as CASSKKFYGAGYYNEQFF.

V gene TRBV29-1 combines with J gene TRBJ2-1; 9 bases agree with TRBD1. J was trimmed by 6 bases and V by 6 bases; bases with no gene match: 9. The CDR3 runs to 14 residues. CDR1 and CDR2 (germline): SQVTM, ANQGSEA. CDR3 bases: TGCAGCGTCGCACCGGGACAGGGAATCAATGAGCAGTTCTTC. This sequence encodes CSVAPGQGINEQFF.

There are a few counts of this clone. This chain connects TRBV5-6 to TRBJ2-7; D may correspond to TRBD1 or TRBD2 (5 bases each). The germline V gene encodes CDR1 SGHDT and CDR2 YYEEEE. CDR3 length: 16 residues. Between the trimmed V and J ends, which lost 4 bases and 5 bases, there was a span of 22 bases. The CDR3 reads CASSRGVGDLVHEQYF. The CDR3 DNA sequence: TGTGCCAGCAGCCGTGGAGTGGGGGACCTAGTCCACGAGCAGTACTTC.

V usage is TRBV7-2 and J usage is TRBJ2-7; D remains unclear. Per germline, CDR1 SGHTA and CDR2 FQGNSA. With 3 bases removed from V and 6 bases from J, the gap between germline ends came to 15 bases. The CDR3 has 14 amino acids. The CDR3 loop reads CASSLELTPGEQYF. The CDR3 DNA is TGTGCCAGCAGCTTGGAACTAACCCCTGGCGAGCAGTACTTC. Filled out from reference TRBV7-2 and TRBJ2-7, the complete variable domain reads GAGVSQSPSNKVTEKGKDVELRCDPISGHTALYWYRQSLGQGLEFLIYFQGNSAPDKSGLPSDRFSAERTGGSVSTLTIQRTQQEDSAVYLCASSLELTPGEQYFGPGTRLTVT.

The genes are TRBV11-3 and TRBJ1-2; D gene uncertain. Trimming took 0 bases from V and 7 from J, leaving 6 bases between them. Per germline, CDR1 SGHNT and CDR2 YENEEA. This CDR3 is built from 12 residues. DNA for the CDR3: TGTGCCAGCAGCTTAGATCGGGGTGGCTACACCTTC. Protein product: CASSLDRGGYTF.

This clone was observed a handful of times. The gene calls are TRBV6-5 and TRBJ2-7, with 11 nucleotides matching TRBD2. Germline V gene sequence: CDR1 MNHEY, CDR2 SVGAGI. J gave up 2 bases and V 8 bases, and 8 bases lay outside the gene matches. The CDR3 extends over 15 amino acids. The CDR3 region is CASGWGSGRAYEQYF. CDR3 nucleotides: TGTGCCAGCGGGTGGGGTAGCGGGAGGGCCTACGAGCAGTACTTC.

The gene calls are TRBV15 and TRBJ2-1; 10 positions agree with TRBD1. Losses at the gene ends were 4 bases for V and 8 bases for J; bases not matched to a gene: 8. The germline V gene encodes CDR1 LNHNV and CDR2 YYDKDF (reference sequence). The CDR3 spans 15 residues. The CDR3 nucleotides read TGTGCCACCAGCATTGACAGGGGGCGCACTTATGAGCAGTTCTTC. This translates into CATSIDRGRTYEQFF.

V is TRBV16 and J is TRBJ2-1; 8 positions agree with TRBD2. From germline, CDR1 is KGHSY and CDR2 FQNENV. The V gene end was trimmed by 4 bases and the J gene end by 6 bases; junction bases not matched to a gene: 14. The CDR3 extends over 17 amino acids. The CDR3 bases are TGTGCCAGCAGCCCCCTCGCGGCGCGGGGGGCCTCCAATGAGCAGTTCTTC. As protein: CASSPLAARGASNEQFF.

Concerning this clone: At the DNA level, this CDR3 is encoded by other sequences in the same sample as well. The CDR3 protein is CSGSGQGAGGYTF. CDR3 in DNA: TGCAGCGGCTCGGGACAGGGGGCGGGTGGCTACACCTTC. The rearrangement joins TRBV29-1 to TRBJ1-2; 12 bases align to TRBD1. The CDR3 runs to 13 residues. V was clipped by 7 bases and J by 7 bases; unmatched bases: 7. CDR1 and CDR2 (germline): SQVTM, ANQGSEA.

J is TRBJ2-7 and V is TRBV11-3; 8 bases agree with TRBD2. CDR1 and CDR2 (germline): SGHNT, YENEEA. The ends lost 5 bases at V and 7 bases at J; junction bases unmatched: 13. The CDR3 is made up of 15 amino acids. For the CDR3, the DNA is TGTGCCAGCAGCCAGACCGACATGCCGGGGGGGGAGCAGTACTTC. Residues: CASSQTDMPGGEQYF.

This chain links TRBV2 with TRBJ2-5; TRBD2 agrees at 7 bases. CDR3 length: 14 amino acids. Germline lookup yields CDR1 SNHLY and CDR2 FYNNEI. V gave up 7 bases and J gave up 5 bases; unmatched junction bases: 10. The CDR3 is CASIASGPWETQYF. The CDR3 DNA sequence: TGTGCCAGCATTGCTAGCGGCCCGTGGGAGACCCAGTACTTC.

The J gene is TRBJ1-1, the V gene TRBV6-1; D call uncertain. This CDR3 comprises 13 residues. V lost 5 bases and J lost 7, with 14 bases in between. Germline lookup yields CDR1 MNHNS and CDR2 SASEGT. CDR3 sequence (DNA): TGTGCCAGCAGTACTCGATCCTATCATGAAGCTTTCTTT. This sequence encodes CASSTRSYHEAFF.

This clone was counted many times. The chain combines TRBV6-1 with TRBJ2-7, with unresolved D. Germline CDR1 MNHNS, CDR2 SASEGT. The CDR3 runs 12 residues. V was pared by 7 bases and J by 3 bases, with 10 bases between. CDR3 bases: TGTGCCAGCATAGGCCCGGGCTACGAGCAGTACTTC. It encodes CASIGPGYEQYF.

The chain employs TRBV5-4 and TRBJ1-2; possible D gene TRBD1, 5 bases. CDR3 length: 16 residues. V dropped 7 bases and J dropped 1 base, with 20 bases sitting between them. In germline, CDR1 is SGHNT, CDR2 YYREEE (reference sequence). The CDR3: CASSHEGLKYNYGYTF. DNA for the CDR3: TGTGCCAGCTCCCACGAGGGACTGAAGTATAACTATGGCTACACCTTC.

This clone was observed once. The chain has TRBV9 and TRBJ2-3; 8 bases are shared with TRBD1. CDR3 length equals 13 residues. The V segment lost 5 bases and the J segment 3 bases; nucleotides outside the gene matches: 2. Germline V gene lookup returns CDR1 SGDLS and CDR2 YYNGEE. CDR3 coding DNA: TGTGCCAGCAGGGGACAGGTTACAGATACGCAGTATTTT. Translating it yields CASRGQVTDTQYF.

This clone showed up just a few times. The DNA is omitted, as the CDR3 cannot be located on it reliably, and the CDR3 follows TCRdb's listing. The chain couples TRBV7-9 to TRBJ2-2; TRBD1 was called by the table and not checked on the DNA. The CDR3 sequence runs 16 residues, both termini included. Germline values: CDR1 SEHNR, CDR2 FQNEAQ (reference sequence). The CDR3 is CASSLGAGILSGSCFF.

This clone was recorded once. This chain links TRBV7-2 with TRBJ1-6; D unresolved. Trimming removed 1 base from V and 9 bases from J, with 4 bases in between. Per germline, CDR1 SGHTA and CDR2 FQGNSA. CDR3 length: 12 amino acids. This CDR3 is CASSLGGSPLHF. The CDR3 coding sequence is TGTGCCAGCAGCTTAGGAGGTTCACCCCTCCACTTT.

This CDR3 reads CASSLGLGNDEQFF. The CDR3 DNA reads as TGCGCCAGCAGCTTGGGACTAGGAAACGATGAGCAGTTCTTC. The chain carries TRBV5-1 and TRBJ2-1; D may be TRBD2 (6 bases). The germline V gene has CDR1 SGHRS and CDR2 YFSETQ. Between the trimmed V and J ends, which lost 0 bases and 8 bases, there was a span of 12 bases. There are 14 residues in the CDR3. The full variable domain, in which reference TRBV5-1 and TRBJ2-1 provide the parts outside the CDR3, is KAGVTQTPRYLIKTRGQQVTLSCSPISGHRSVSWYQQTPGQGLQFLFEYFSETQRNKGNFPGRFSGRQFSNSRSEMNVSTLELGDSALYLCASSLGLGNDEQFFGPGTRLTVL.

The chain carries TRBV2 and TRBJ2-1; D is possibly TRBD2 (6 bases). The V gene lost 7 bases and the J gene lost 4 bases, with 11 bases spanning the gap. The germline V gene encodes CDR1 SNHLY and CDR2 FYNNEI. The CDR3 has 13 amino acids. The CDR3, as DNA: TGTGCCAGCACCGGAGGGGATTACAATGAGCAGTTCTTC. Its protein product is CASTGGDYNEQFF.